Sequencing of this TCR beta chain was carried out in a study of T cell responses to AZD1222 COVID-19 vaccine. Study outcomes and limitations: Repertoire samples came only from after the peak T cell response. Spike-specific TCR breadth and depth went up after people got two AZD1222 doses. Close to half of spike-specific TCRs reportedly recognize unmutated variant regions.

Using immunoSEQ multiplex PCR, the repertoire was profiled, and TCRdb retains in-frame clones only, with some absent. Of under 200,000 clones in the sample, around 94% were seen once. Turning to this clone: Its target is not known.

Material: peripheral blood, obtained on day 0 of AZD1222 vaccination. The clonotype originates from an adult in good health.

DNA of the CDR3: TGTGCCAGCAGTTTCGGGTCGAACACCGGGGAGCTGTTTTTT. Translation: CASSFGSNTGELFF. The chain has TRBV28 and TRBJ2-2, with D uncertain. Trimming removed 3 bases from V and 0 bases from J, with 5 bases in between. This CDR3 contains 14 residues. The germline gives CDR1 MDHEN, CDR2 SYDVKM.